What follows are 16 T cell receptor beta chains derived from one specimen sequenced in a study of CD8+ T cells in alopecia areata. Sequencing templates came from extracted RNA that was reverse transcribed into cDNA. Data came from immunoSEQ multiplex PCR; TCRdb stores just in-frame clones and leaves some out. The sample records 200,000 to 250,000 clones, about three fifths being singletons. Sample treatment: oral pan-JAK inhibitor, 5-10 mg twice daily. Source: CD4+ T cells sorted from blood, taken at week 4, from a patient treated with tofacitinib. All receptors derive from a human donor with alopecia areata.

This clone was seen just once. V gene TRBV11-3 combines with J gene TRBJ1-1; D is ambiguous. Trimming removed 0 bases at V and 10 bases at J, with 9 bases between. CDR3 length: 12 residues. Germline V CDR1 and CDR2: SGHNT, YENEEA. The CDR3 nucleotides are TGTGCCAGCAGCTTAGATCGCGTGGGAGCTTTCTTT. Translating gives CASSLDRVGAFF.

CDR3 DNA sequence: TGTGCCACCAGCAGTTCCCGATTTGCGGGACAGGGCGGCTACACCTTC. As protein: CATSSSRFAGQGGYTF. The rearrangement joins TRBV15 to TRBJ1-2, with TRBD1 identical over 9 bases. The V and J ends lost 3 bases and 8 bases, in that order; junction bases with no gene match: 13. The CDR3 length is 16 residues. From germline, CDR1 is LNHNV and CDR2 YYDKDF (reference sequence).

As to this clone: Different DNA sequences within this sample yield the same CDR3. V is TRBV30 and J is TRBJ2-5; D remains unclear. Germline values: CDR1 GTSNPN, CDR2 SVGIG (reference sequence). The CDR3 consists of 11 residues. The germline V and J ends were trimmed by 0 bases and 5 bases, with 4 bases remaining between them. CDR3 DNA: TGTGCCTGGAGTGTACTTGAGACCCAGTACTTC. This sequence encodes CAWSVLETQYF.

V usage is TRBV30 and J usage is TRBJ2-1; D may be TRBD1 (5 bases). CDR3 length: 11 amino acids. Germline lookup yields CDR1 GTSNPN and CDR2 SVGIG (reference sequence). Trimming removed 0 bases at V and 8 bases at J, with 5 bases between. The CDR3 spells CAWSVRDEQFF. The CDR3 nucleotides are TGTGCCTGGAGTGTCAGGGATGAGCAGTTCTTC.

This clone appeared a few times. The chain employs TRBV4-2 and TRBJ1-6; TRBD1 aligns across 7 bases. Per germline, CDR1 LGHNA and CDR2 YNFKEQ. V lost 6 bases to trimming and J lost 4 bases; unmatched junction nucleotides: 9. The CDR3 extends over 16 amino acids. DNA of the CDR3: TGTGCCAGCAGACTTGGACGGGGACAGTATAATTCACCCCTCCACTTT. It is translated as CASRLGRGQYNSPLHF.

V gene TRBV30 combines with J gene TRBJ1-2; possibly TRBD1 for D (5 bases). Per the germline V gene, CDR1 is GTSNPN and CDR2 is SVGIG (reference sequence). The CDR3 has 14 amino acids. Trimming removed 5 bases from V and 7 bases from J, with 20 bases in between. DNA for the CDR3: TGTGCCTGGGTACCCGTCCCTCCGGGACGTGGCTACACCTTC. The encoded protein is CAWVPVPPGRGYTF.

The chain recombines TRBV14 with TRBJ2-7; the D is unclear. This CDR3 spans 14 amino acids. Trimming took off 0 bases at V and 0 bases at J, with 6 bases between the two ends. The V gene's germline CDR1 is SGHDN and CDR2 FVKESK. The CDR3 DNA sequence: TGTGCCAGCAGCCAAGACGGCAGCTCCTACGAGCAGTACTTC. As protein: CASSQDGSSYEQYF.

This clone appeared a few times. V and J are TRBV6-6 and TRBJ2-7; 7 nucleotides line up with TRBD2. The J segment lost 7 bases and the V segment lost 5 bases, leaving 8 bases of the junction unmatched. CDR1 is MNHNY, CDR2 SVGAGI, per germline (reference sequence). The CDR3 sequence is 13 residues long. The CDR3 sequence: CASSPSGGWEQYF. The CDR3 DNA is TGTGCCAGCAGTCCCTCCGGGGGGTGGGAGCAGTACTTC.

The chain is built from TRBV30 and TRBJ2-7; D possibly corresponds to TRBD1 (5 bases). The CDR3 is 15 amino acids. The V gene lost 0 bases and the J gene lost 7 bases, with 19 bases spanning the gap. Germline V gene data show CDR1 as GTSNPN and CDR2 as SVGIG (reference sequence). The DNA of the CDR3 is TGTGCCTGGAGTGTCCAGGGAACCGGGTGGCGGGAGCAGTACTTC. Translated: CAWSVQGTGWREQYF.

The rearrangement uses TRBV7-3 and TRBJ2-6, with D uncertain. Germline loops: CDR1 SGHTA, CDR2 FQGTGA. The CDR3 is 15 amino acids. Deletions cut 2 bases from V and 0 bases from J, with 5 bases between. Here the CDR3 DNA reads TGTGCCAGCAGCTTAGGTCCCTCTGGGGCCAACGTCCTGACTTTC. It encodes CASSLGPSGANVLTF.

This clone was recorded a few times. The rearrangement links TRBV7-2 to TRBJ2-5; 12 bases are a match to TRBD2. V dropped 1 base and J dropped 4; count of bases not matched to a gene: 7. This CDR3 contains 17 residues. The germline gives CDR1 SGHTA, CDR2 FQGNSA. The CDR3 coding sequence is TGTGCCAGCAGCTTAGACCTAGCGGGGGGGCGCCGAGAGACCCAGTACTTC. Translation: CASSLDLAGGRRETQYF.

This clone was detected only once. The chain has TRBV4-1 and TRBJ2-6, with a weak D call TRBD1 (6 bases). Germline CDR1 is MGHRA and CDR2 is YSYEKL. The CDR3 has 16 residues. V lost 2 bases and J lost 4, with 12 bases in between. Written as DNA, the CDR3 is TGCGCCAGCAGCCAACCGAACAGGGTCGGGGCCAACGTCCTGACTTTC. Protein: CASSQPNRVGANVLTF.

Here the CDR3 DNA reads TGCGCCAGCAGCCTTACCGGGACTAGCGGGGCCGGCGAGCAGTTCTTC. Protein product: CASSLTGTSGAGEQFF. The chain has TRBV4-1 and TRBJ2-1, with TRBD2 matching over 13 bases. CDR1 is MGHRA and CDR2 is YSYEKL in the germline V gene. The V gene end was trimmed by 4 bases and the J gene end by 10 bases; junction bases not matched to a gene: 10. The CDR3 runs 16 residues.

This clone was seen a single time. This chain joins TRBV2 and TRBJ2-2; tentative D call: TRBD2 (5 bases). V was shortened by 1 base and J by 0 bases, with 9 bases between the two germline ends. Germline CDR1 reads SNHLY; CDR2 reads FYNNEI. This CDR3 contains 16 residues. CDR3 sequence: CASSEVAPANTGELFF. The CDR3, as DNA: TGTGCCAGCAGTGAAGTAGCGCCTGCGAACACCGGGGAGCTGTTTTTT.

This clone was recorded only once. The gene calls are TRBV9 and TRBJ1-1; 8 nucleotides line up with TRBD1. CDR3 length equals 15 residues. Germline trimming cut 8 bases from V and 1 base from J; bases unmatched to any gene: 10. Germline assignment: CDR1 SGDLS and CDR2 YYNGEE. The CDR3 coding sequence is TGTGCCAGTTCACTCTTCGGACAGGGGAACACTGAAGCTTTCTTT. Translated, it gives CASSLFGQGNTEAFF.

V usage is TRBV5-4 and J usage is TRBJ1-2; 7 bases are a match to TRBD1. The junction had 10 bases not matched to a gene; V was cut back by 3 bases and J by 5 bases. This CDR3 region has 15 residues. The V gene's germline CDR1 is SGHNT and CDR2 YYREEE (reference sequence). CDR3: CASSSQRGPGYGYTF. The CDR3 DNA follows: TGTGCCAGCAGCTCACAGAGGGGGCCTGGGTATGGCTACACCTTC.